Listed below are T cell receptor beta chains from one sample, sequenced in a study of neurological immune-mediated disorders. Each CDR3 protein gets one entry after TCRdb re-called the 5' RACE reads with MiXCR. The table shows approximately 100,000 distinct CDR3 sequences, with 3.5% to 4% occurring only once. Sequencing used PBMCs. These receptors were collected from a woman between 18 and 29 years old with multiple sclerosis. Each CDR3 is given with its conserved first and last residue.

TRBV6-2/TRBV6-3	14	CASSYPTRERELFF
TRBV12-3/TRBV12-4	15	CASSLGRGLSYEQYF
TRBV15	16	CATSREYTASTDTQYF
TRBV12-5	13	CASGGTGYNEQFF
TRBV28	14	CASSSRQGGQPQHF
TRBV5-1	14	CASSLAGTNNEQFF
TRBV5-1	13	CASREGSSDTQYF
TRBV10-3	16	CAISESLSGRYNEQFF
TRBV29-1	15	CSAIIPEVSYNEQFF
TRBV25-1	14	CASRGDRDTGELFF
TRBV30	13	CAWSEIVPGELFF
TRBV10-3	14	CAISAGTGSTEAFF
TRBV5-1	15	CASSFGGGLQETQYF
TRBV7-9	15	CASSFIGTITEKLFF
TRBV12-3/TRBV12-4	14	CASSFLQYTDTQYF
TRBV5-1	15	CASSLGDRESSTLNF
TRBV6-5	14	CASSYGTGVGGYTF
TRBV18	13	CASSREENTEAFF
TRBV28	15	CASVDRESSYNEQFF
TRBV20-1	12	CSAHRVQETQYF
TRBV27	14	CASSPYMNEETQYF
TRBV7-9	14	CASSGLVSSYEQYF
TRBV12-3/TRBV12-4	14	CASIRDRHNYGYTF
TRBV20-1	16	CSAFLRRLVSYNEQFF
TRBV7-2	12	CASSFGLNEQFF
TRBV20-1	13	CSARGTNEETQYF
TRBV7-2	15	CASSLERAVTGELFF
TRBV7-3	14	CASSLRTTPNEQFF
TRBV30	15	CAWSLPLGAHNEQFF
TRBV5-6	16	CASSLGLAGGNYEQYF
TRBV12-3/TRBV12-4	16	CASRRGSGRSYNEQFF
TRBV5-1	14	CASRRRDDKNIQYF
TRBV30	14	CAWSPGTVTYEQYF
TRBV20-1	17	CSAPSPLDSLLNYGYTF
TRBV20-1	13	CSAIAGTATEQYF
TRBV5-1	15	CASSQDRGRKETQYF
TRBV7-9	14	CASSLMAGIDGYTF
TRBV3-1	15	CASSPQASVNTEAFF
TRBV7-8	15	CASSLARTMGQPQHF
TRBV7-3	14	CASSPSWDPREQYF
TRBV7-9	13	CASSLGRNETQYF
TRBV18	15	CASSRLAGFAYEQYF
TRBV7-2	15	CASSLTAISYNEQFF
TRBV20-1	17	CSARPLDEGPAKNIQYF
TRBV24-1	19	CATSDLHRGTSGGGNEQFF
TRBV15	16	CATSRRDGETKNIQYF
TRBV20-1	13	CSAREEALYEQYF
TRBV12-3/TRBV12-4	13	CASKLQGVYGYTF
TRBV4-3	13	CASSPREGYEQYF
TRBV7-8	14	CASSLRQPLDTQYF
TRBV6-6	15	CASSYSGASSYEQYF
TRBV12-3/TRBV12-4	16	CASMLGGGPSYNEQFF
TRBV6-5	20	CASSYSVVDRRTSGDNEQFF
TRBV4-1	15	CASSQTTGSAGELFF
TRBV5-1	16	CASSSDWSWGNYEQYF
TRBV19	13	CASRKTGLYEQYF
TRBV5-1	14	CASSLPTGAGGYTF
TRBV7-2	13	CASSPGGGQPQHF